The source of this TCR beta chain is a study of blood T cell repertoires in COVID-19. Study context: Sites in the United States, Italy and Spain provided acute and convalescent COVID-19 samples. PBMCs, B-cell-depleted T cells, or T cells were the source of the cDNA or gDNA that made up the material.

Original processing notes: Amplification with reference gene primers provided the estimates of nucleated cell counts. Measured with immunoSEQ multiplex PCR; TCRdb has only the in-frame clones, and not every one. That table furnishes V, J and clone size, whereas the DNA furnished D and trimming. The sample lists 120,000 or so clones, about 81% occurring once. Germline V gene sequence: CDR1 SGDLS, CDR2 YYNGEE. Trimming stripped 4 bases from V and 3 bases from J, with 11 bases between. The CDR3 totals 13 residues. The V and J genes are TRBV9 and TRBJ2-7, with D perhaps TRBD2 (6 bases). The TCR was taken from a woman in her forties or fifties with acute or convalescent COVID-19. Sequencing was performed on peripheral blood. The CDR3 loop is CASSRDSNYEQYF. In DNA, the CDR3 is TGTGCCAGCAGCCGGGACTCCAACTACGAGCAGTACTTC.